This T cell receptor (beta chain) appears in the sequencing data of a study of identifying expanded T cells in peripheral blood. Using immunoSEQ multiplex PCR, the repertoire was profiled, and TCRdb retains in-frame clones only, with some absent. The sample comprises roughly 100,000 clones, around 89% of which are singletons, and less than 20% rests with the top ten. As concerns this clone: The antigen is not known.

No infections or other immune events were documented during collection. There are 16 residues in the CDR3. Germline values: CDR1 KGHSH, CDR2 LQKENI. The V segment lost 3 bases and the J segment 2 bases; nucleotides outside the gene matches: 1. Findings of the study overall: About 1.2 clones differed between technical replicates, versus around 15 and 19 over time.

The receptor comes from a person between 18 and 69 years old in good health. The specimen sequenced was blood. This chain links TRBV18 with TRBJ2-6, with 10 bases matching TRBD1. As DNA, the CDR3 is TGTGCCAGCTCACCGACAGGGGGCGCTGGGGCCAACGTCCTGACTTTC. Translation gives CASSPTGGAGANVLTF.